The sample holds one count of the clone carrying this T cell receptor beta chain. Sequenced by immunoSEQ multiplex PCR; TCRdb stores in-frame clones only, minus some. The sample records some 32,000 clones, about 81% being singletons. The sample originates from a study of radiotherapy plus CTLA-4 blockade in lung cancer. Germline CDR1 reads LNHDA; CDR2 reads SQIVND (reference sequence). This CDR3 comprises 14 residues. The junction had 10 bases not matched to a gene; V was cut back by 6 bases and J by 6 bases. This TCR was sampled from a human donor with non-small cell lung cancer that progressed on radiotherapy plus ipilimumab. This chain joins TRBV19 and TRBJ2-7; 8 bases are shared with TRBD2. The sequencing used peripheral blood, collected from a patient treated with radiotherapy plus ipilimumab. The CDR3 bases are TGTGCCAGTAGCTGGACTAGCCACCTAGGCGAGCAGTACTTC. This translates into CASSWTSHLGEQYF. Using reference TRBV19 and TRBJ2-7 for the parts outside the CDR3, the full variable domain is DGGITQSPKYLFRKEGQNVTLSCEQNLNHDAMYWYRQDPGQGLRLIYYSQIVNDFQKGDIAEGYSVSREKKESFPLTVTSAQKNPTAFYLCASSWTSHLGEQYFGPGTRLTVT.